A selection of T cell receptor beta chains follows, all from one sample in a study of blood T cells in healthy people across ages. TCRdb re-called the 5' RACE reads through MiXCR, storing one row per CDR3 protein. Altogether hundreds of thousands of distinct CDR3 sequences are present, around 25% being singletons, with the ten largest covering 9.4%. These data were also filed under a second study, of T cells of mothers and their children.

Sequenced sample: blood. Source of these receptors: a boy between 5 and 17 years old in good health. Both conserved end residues are part of each CDR3. A D gene is named only where the DNA matches it firmly. Size values are once, few and many counts, or a class for expanded clones, and some rows have none.

NA	TRBJ1-4	TRBD1	TRBV7-9	CASSNRGSGEKLFF	TGTGCCAGCAGCAACAGGGGGTCCGGTGAAAAACTGTTTTTT
few	TRBJ2-1	TRBD2	TRBV15	CATSSSGTSFYNERFF	TGTGCCACCAGCAGTTCAGGGACTAGCTTCTACAATGAGCGGTTCTTC
NA	TRBJ2-7	TRBD1	TRBV5-1	CASSSQGQLAYEQYF	TGCGCCAGCAGCTCCCAGGGACAGTTAGCCTACGAGCAGTACTTC
few	TRBJ2-3	TRBD2	TRBV6-5	CASRTGLAGTDTQYF	TGTGCCAGCAGGACGGGACTAGCGGGCACAGATACGCAGTATTTT
few	TRBJ2-1	TRBD1	TRBV11-2	CASSPGQGYYNEQFF	TGTGCCAGCAGCCCCGGACAGGGTTACTACAATGAGCAGTTCTTC
once	TRBJ1-2	NA	TRBV11-3	CASSPQGLDYGYTF	TGTGCCAGCAGCCCCCAGGGTCTGGACTATGGCTACACCTTC
NA	TRBJ1-1	TRBD1	TRBV7-2	CASSLAPGGADTEAFF	TGTGCCAGCAGCTTAGCCCCAGGGGGCGCCGACACTGAAGCTTTCTTT
NA	TRBJ2-3	NA	TRBV7-2	CASSSSRGGASGNTQYF	TGTGCCAGCAGCTCATCAAGAGGGGGGGCCTCAGGGAATACGCAGTATTTT
NA	TRBJ2-5	NA	TRBV7-2	CASSSTSSARETQYF	TGTGCCAGCAGCAGCACTAGTTCGGCAAGAGAGACCCAGTACTTC
few	TRBJ2-5	TRBD1	TRBV7-3	CASSSTGRSSGETQYF	TGTGCCAGCAGCTCGACAGGGCGATCATCCGGAGAGACCCAGTACTTC
many	TRBJ1-1	TRBD1	TRBV7-2	CASSVDRGDTEAFF	TGTGCCAGCAGCGTGGACAGGGGGGACACTGAAGCTTTCTTT
few	TRBJ2-5	TRBD2	TRBV20-1	CSARDILAGIQETQYF	TGCAGTGCTAGAGATATACTAGCGGGGATCCAAGAGACCCAGTACTTC
few	TRBJ2-3	TRBD2	TRBV28	CASRPTSGRAPDTQYF	TGTGCCAGCAGACCAACTAGCGGGAGGGCCCCAGATACGCAGTATTTT
NA	TRBJ1-4	NA	TRBV12-3/TRBV12-4	CASRKRGDKLFF	TGTGCCAGCAGAAAGCGGGGGGACAAACTGTTTTTT
NA	TRBJ2-5	TRBD2	TRBV7-9	CASSAPGLAGETQYF	TGTGCCAGCAGCGCCCCGGGACTAGCGGGAGAGACCCAGTACTTC
NA	TRBJ1-1	NA	TRBV28	CASSFGVMNTEAFF	TGTGCCAGCAGTTTTGGGGTGATGAACACTGAAGCTTTCTTT
NA	TRBJ2-7	TRBD1	TRBV7-2	CASSLSVGQDSYEQYF	TGTGCCAGCAGCTTAAGCGTGGGACAGGACTCCTACGAGCAGTACTTC
NA	TRBJ2-3	NA	TRBV6-1	CASSELVGAPSTDTQYF	TGTGCCAGCAGTGAATTGGTAGGGGCCCCTAGCACAGATACGCAGTATTTT
NA	TRBJ2-1	NA	TRBV6-1	CASSPRRETYYNEQFF	TGTGCCAGCAGTCCACGTCGGGAGACATATTACAATGAGCAGTTCTTC
NA	TRBJ2-5	NA	TRBV7-6	CASSDSLQETQYF	TGTGCCAGCAGCGACAGCCTTCAAGAGACCCAGTACTTC
NA	TRBJ2-2	NA	TRBV25-1	CASSEALWTGELFF	TGTGCCAGCAGTGAAGCTCTATGGACCGGGGAGCTGTTTTTT
NA	TRBJ2-5	NA	TRBV6-5	CASSYTQVPPETQYF	TGTGCCAGCAGTTACACTCAGGTCCCCCCCGAGACCCAGTACTTC
few	TRBJ2-7	NA	TRBV12-3/TRBV12-4	CASSLRPGSLSLSYEQYF	TGTGCCAGCAGTTTACGCCCCGGATCCCTTTCCCTTTCCTACGAGCAGTACTTC
NA	TRBJ2-3	NA	TRBV6-5	CASREGSESSEDTQYF	TGTGCCAGCCGCGAAGGGTCGGAGTCCTCCGAGGATACGCAGTATTTT
NA	TRBJ2-3	NA	TRBV12-3/TRBV12-4	CASSLEASRDTQYF	TGTGCCAGCAGTTTAGAGGCTAGCAGAGATACGCAGTATTTT
NA	TRBJ2-7	TRBD2	TRBV20-1	CSASPEDLLVGGLAGAYEQYF	TGCAGTGCTAGCCCTGAGGACTTGCTAGTCGGGGGACTAGCGGGAGCTTACGAGCAGTACTTC
many	TRBJ2-5	TRBD2	TRBV28	CASSLGGSRETQYF	TGTGCCAGCAGTTTAGGCGGGAGTCGCGAGACCCAGTACTTC
NA	TRBJ2-7	NA	TRBV3-1	CASSQSLRYEQYF	TGTGCCAGCAGCCAATCGTTACGGTACGAGCAGTACTTC
few	TRBJ2-1	TRBD2	TRBV7-9	CASSIGTSGSENEQFF	TGTGCCAGCAGCATTGGCACTAGCGGGAGTGAGAATGAGCAGTTCTTC